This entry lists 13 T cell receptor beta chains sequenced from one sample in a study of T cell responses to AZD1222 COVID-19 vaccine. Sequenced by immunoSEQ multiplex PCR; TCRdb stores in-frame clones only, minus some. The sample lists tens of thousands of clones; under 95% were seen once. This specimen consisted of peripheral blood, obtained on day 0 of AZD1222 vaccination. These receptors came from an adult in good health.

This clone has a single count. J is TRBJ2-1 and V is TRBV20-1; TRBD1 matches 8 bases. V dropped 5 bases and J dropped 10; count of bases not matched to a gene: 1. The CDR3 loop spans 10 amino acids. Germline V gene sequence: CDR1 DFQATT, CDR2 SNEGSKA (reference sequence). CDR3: CSAGQGEQFF. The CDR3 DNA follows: TGCAGTGCTGGACAGGGAGAGCAGTTCTTC.

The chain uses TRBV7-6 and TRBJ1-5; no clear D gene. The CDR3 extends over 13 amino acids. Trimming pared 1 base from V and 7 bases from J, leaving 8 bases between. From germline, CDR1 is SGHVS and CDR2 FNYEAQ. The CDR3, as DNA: TGTGCCAGCAGCTTAGGTTTGGAGCAGCCCCAGCATTTT. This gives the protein CASSLGLEQPQHF. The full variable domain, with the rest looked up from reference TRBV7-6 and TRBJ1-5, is GAGVSQSPRYKVTKRGQDVALRCDPISGHVSLYWYRQALGQGPEFLTYFNYEAQQDKSGLPNDRFSAERPEGSISTLTIQRTEQRDSAMYRCASSLGLEQPQHFGDGTRLSIL.

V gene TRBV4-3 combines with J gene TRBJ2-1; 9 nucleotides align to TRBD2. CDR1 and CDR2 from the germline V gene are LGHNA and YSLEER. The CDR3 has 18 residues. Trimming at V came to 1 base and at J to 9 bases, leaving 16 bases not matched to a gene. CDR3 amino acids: CASSQGSALAGRGGEQFF. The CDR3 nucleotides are TGCGCCAGCAGCCAAGGATCGGCACTAGCGGGTCGGGGGGGTGAGCAGTTCTTC.

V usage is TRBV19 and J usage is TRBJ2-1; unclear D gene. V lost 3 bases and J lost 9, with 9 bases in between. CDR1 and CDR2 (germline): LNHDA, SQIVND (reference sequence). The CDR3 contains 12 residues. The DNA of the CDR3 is TGTGCCAGTAGTATGAATGGTTTTGAGCAGTTCTTC. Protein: CASSMNGFEQFF.

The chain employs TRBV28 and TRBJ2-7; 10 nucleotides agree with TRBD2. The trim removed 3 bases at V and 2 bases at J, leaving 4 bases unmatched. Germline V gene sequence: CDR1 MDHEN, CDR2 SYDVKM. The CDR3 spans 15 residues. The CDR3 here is CASSFSSGGTYEQYF. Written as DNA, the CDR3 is TGTGCCAGCAGTTTTTCTAGCGGGGGTACCTACGAGCAGTACTTC.

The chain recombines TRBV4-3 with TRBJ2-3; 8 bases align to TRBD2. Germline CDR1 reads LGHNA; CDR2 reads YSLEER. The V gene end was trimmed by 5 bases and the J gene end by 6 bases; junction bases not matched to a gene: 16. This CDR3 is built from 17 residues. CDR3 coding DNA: TGCGCCAGCAGCAGAAGAATAAGCGGGGGTGAGCCGGATACGCAGTATTTT. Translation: CASSRRISGGEPDTQYF.

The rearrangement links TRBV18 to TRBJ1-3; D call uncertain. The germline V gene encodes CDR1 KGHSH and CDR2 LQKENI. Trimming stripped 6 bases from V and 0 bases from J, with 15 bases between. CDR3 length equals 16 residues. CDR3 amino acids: CASSLGQTSSGNTIYF. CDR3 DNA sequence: TGTGCCAGCTCCCTAGGTCAGACGAGCTCTGGAAACACCATATATTTT. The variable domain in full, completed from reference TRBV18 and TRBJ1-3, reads NAGVMQNPRHLVRRRGQEARLRCSPMKGHSHVYWYRQLPEEGLKFMVYLQKENIIDESGMPKERFSAEFPKEGPSILRIQQVVRGDSAAYFCASSLGQTSSGNTIYFGEGSWLTVV.

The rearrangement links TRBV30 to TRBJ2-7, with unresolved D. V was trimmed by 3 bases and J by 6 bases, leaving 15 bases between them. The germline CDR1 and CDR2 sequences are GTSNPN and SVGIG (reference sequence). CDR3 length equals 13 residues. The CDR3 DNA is TGTGCCTGGAGAAGGTCTGCGTGGTCCGAGCAGTACTTC. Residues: CAWRRSAWSEQYF.

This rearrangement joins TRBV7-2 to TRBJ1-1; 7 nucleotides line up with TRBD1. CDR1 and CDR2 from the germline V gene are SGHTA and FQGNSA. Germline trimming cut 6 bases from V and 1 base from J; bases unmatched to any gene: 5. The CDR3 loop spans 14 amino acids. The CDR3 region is CASRQTGPNTEAFF. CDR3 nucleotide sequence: TGTGCCAGCAGACAGACAGGGCCGAACACTGAAGCTTTCTTT.

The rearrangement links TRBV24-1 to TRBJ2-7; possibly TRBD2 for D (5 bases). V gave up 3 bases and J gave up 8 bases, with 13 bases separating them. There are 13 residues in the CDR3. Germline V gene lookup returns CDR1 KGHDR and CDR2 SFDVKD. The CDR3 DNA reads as TGTGCCACCAGTGATGGGAGCGGAGAGAAGCAGTACTTC. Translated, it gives CATSDGSGEKQYF.

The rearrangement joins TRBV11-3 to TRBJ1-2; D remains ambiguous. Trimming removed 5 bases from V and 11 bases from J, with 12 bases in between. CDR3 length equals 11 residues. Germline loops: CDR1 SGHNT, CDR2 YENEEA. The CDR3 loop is CASSPASWYTF. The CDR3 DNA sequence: TGTGCCAGCAGCCCGGCCTCGTGGTACACCTTC.

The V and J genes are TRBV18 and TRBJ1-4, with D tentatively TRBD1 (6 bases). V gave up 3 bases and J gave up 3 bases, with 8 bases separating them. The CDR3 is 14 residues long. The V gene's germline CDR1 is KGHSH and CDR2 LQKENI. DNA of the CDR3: TGTGCCAGCTCACCGGGGGCGCCTAATGAAAAACTGTTTTTT. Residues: CASSPGAPNEKLFF.

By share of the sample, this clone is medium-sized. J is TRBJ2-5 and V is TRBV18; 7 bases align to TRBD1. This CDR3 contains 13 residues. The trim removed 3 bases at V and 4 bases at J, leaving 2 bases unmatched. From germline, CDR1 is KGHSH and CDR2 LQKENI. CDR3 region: CASSPRDRETQYF. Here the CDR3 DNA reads TGTGCCAGCTCACCCCGGGACAGAGAGACCCAGTACTTC. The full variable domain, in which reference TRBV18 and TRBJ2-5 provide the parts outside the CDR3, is NAGVMQNPRHLVRRRGQEARLRCSPMKGHSHVYWYRQLPEEGLKFMVYLQKENIIDESGMPKERFSAEFPKEGPSILRIQQVVRGDSAAYFCASSPRDRETQYFGPGTRLLVL.